The entry that follows covers one T cell receptor (beta chain) sequence. This entry is derived from a study of blood T cell repertoires in COVID-19. Study details: Sample material is recorded as cDNA or gDNA derived from T cells, B-cell-depleted T cells, or PBMCs.

Using immunoSEQ multiplex PCR, the repertoire was profiled, and TCRdb retains in-frame clones only, with some absent. The sample yields approximately 70,000 clones, 75% to 85% seen once. This receptor was obtained from a woman older than 75 with active or convalescent COVID-19. What was sequenced was peripheral blood.

In nucleotides, the CDR3 is TGTGCCAGTAGTTTTGGGACAGGGATGACCTACGAGCAGTACTTC. Residues: CASSFGTGMTYEQYF. The rearrangement uses TRBV19 and TRBJ2-7; 9 positions agree with TRBD1. The CDR3 loop spans 15 amino acids. CDR1 is LNHDA, CDR2 SQIVND, per germline (reference sequence). V lost 5 bases and J lost 2; bases outside the gene matches: 7.